Here is one T cell receptor (beta chain) with its context. Germline loops: CDR1 LGHNA, CDR2 YSLEER. V lost 1 base, J lost 4 bases, and 3 bases stayed unmatched. CDR3 length: 15 residues. These data come from a study of blood T cell repertoires in COVID-19. Authors' data handling: The assay estimated nucleated cells by amplifying reference gene primers. Repertoires were generated with immunoSEQ multiplex PCR, while TCRdb's copy carries only in-frame clones and drops some. V, J and clone size reflect that table, while D and trimming were determined from the DNA. The repertoire holds about 210,000 clones, with over 75% as singletons.

The sequenced sample was PBMCs or T cells enriched from blood (not recorded which). The clonotype originates from a man younger than 40 in a cohort exposed to, infected with or recovered from COVID-19 (not recorded which). This chain uses TRBV4-3 with TRBJ2-7; 11 nucleotides align to TRBD2. The CDR3 bases are TGCGCCAGCAGCCAAGTAGCGGGAGGGAGGTACGAGCAGTACTTC. This gives the protein CASSQVAGGRYEQYF.